These T cell receptor beta chains were read from a single sample in a study of blood T cell repertoires in COVID-19. TCRdb's copy holds only in-frame clones and misses some; the assay was immunoSEQ multiplex PCR. This sample has about 160,000 clones, with roughly 90% found just once. Input material: PBMCs or T cells enriched from blood (not recorded which). Receptors originate from a woman aged 50 to 65 who had recovered from COVID-19. CDR3s include the opening cysteine and the closing phenylalanine or tryptophan. D genes are given only for firm matches. The size entry is marked missing in some rows and otherwise reads once, few, many or a size class.

j_gene: TRBJ1-5; abundance: .; d_gene: .; v_gene: TRBV7-9; CDR3aa: CASSLAGGQPQHF; CDR3nt: TGTGCCAGCAGCTTGGCGGGCGGGCAGCCCCAGCATTTT
j_gene: TRBJ2-7; abundance: .; d_gene: TRBD2; v_gene: TRBV7-2; CDR3aa: CASSLAAGGSYEQYF; CDR3nt: TGTGCCAGCAGCTTAGCTGCGGGGGGGTCCTACGAGCAGTACTTC
j_gene: TRBJ2-3; abundance: .; d_gene: .; v_gene: TRBV27; CDR3aa: CASSPQGWRGTDTQYF; CDR3nt: TGTGCCAGCAGTCCCCAAGGTTGGAGGGGCACAGATACGCAGTATTTT
j_gene: TRBJ1-4; abundance: .; d_gene: .; v_gene: TRBV4-3; CDR3aa: CASSLSRATNEKLFF; CDR3nt: TGCGCCAGCAGCTTATCGAGGGCAACTAATGAAAAACTGTTTTTT
j_gene: TRBJ2-2; abundance: few; d_gene: TRBD2; v_gene: TRBV2; CDR3aa: CASTLGGGTSTGELFF; CDR3nt: TGTGCCAGCACCTTGGGCGGGGGAACGAGCACCGGGGAGCTGTTTTTT
j_gene: TRBJ2-7; abundance: .; d_gene: .; v_gene: TRBV30; CDR3aa: CAWSLDSSSYEQYF; CDR3nt: TGTGCCTGGAGTCTGGACTCTAGCTCCTACGAGCAGTACTTC
j_gene: TRBJ1-1; abundance: .; d_gene: TRBD1; v_gene: TRBV5-1; CDR3aa: CASSWTGGWTEAFF; CDR3nt: TGCGCCAGCAGCTGGACAGGGGGCTGGACTGAAGCTTTCTTT
j_gene: TRBJ2-3; abundance: .; d_gene: TRBD2; v_gene: TRBV9; CDR3aa: CASSANQQDLAGTDTQYF; CDR3nt: TGTGCCAGCAGCGCCAACCAACAGGACCTAGCGGGCACAGATACGCAGTATTTT
j_gene: TRBJ2-7; abundance: .; d_gene: TRBD2; v_gene: TRBV11-1; CDR3aa: CASSLATALAGGLDEQYF; CDR3nt: TGTGCCAGCAGCTTAGCGACCGCGTTAGCGGGGGGGCTGGATGAGCAGTACTTC
j_gene: TRBJ2-7; abundance: .; d_gene: TRBD1; v_gene: TRBV7-3; CDR3aa: CASSLRGGTGVNEQYF; CDR3nt: TGTGCCAGCAGCCTCCGGGGCGGGACAGGGGTCAACGAGCAGTACTTC
j_gene: TRBJ2-3; abundance: .; d_gene: .; v_gene: TRBV5-5; CDR3aa: CASSLAFGGTDTQYF; CDR3nt: TGTGCCAGCAGCTTGGCATTTGGGGGGACAGATACGCAGTATTTT
j_gene: TRBJ2-7; abundance: once; d_gene: TRBD1; v_gene: TRBV4-2; CDR3aa: CASSQARTGAQYEQYF; CDR3nt: TGTGCCAGCAGCCAAGCAAGGACAGGGGCTCAATACGAGCAGTACTTC
j_gene: TRBJ1-6; abundance: .; d_gene: TRBD1; v_gene: TRBV19; CDR3aa: CASSIRPGGDSPLHF; CDR3nt: TGTGCCAGTAGTATCCGACCAGGGGGCGATTCACCCCTCCACTTT
j_gene: TRBJ2-3; abundance: .; d_gene: TRBD2; v_gene: TRBV7-2; CDR3aa: CASSPPSGGTDTQYF; CDR3nt: TGTGCCAGCAGCCCACCTAGCGGGGGCACAGATACGCAGTATTTT
j_gene: TRBJ2-1; abundance: once; d_gene: .; v_gene: TRBV3-1/TRBV3-2; CDR3aa: CASSQDLVLGEQFF; CDR3nt: TGTGCCAGCAGCCAAGACCTAGTTCTCGGTGAGCAGTTCTTC
j_gene: TRBJ2-1; abundance: .; d_gene: TRBD2; v_gene: TRBV3-1/TRBV3-2; CDR3aa: CASSRGGRGFEQFF; CDR3nt: TGTGCCAGCAGCCGCGGGGGGAGGGGCTTTGAGCAGTTCTTC
j_gene: TRBJ2-1; abundance: .; d_gene: .; v_gene: TRBV2; CDR3aa: CASTGRSSYNEQFF; CDR3nt: TGTGCCAGCACCGGAAGGAGCTCCTACAATGAGCAGTTCTTC
j_gene: TRBJ1-1; abundance: .; d_gene: .; v_gene: TRBV6-5; CDR3aa: CASSSVLGGDTEAFF; CDR3nt: TGTGCCAGCAGTTCCGTACTCGGGGGGGACACTGAAGCTTTCTTT
j_gene: TRBJ1-3; abundance: .; d_gene: .; v_gene: TRBV5-1; CDR3aa: CASSLGASGNTIYF; CDR3nt: TGCGCCAGCAGCTTGGGGGCCTCTGGAAACACCATATATTTT
j_gene: TRBJ1-2; abundance: .; d_gene: TRBD1; v_gene: TRBV9; CDR3aa: CASSGGTERANYGYTF; CDR3nt: TGTGCCAGCAGCGGAGGGACAGAAAGAGCTAACTATGGCTACACCTTC
j_gene: TRBJ1-1; abundance: .; d_gene: .; v_gene: TRBV4-1; CDR3aa: CASSHMNTEAFF; CDR3nt: TGCGCCAGCAGCCACATGAACACTGAAGCTTTCTTT
j_gene: TRBJ1-4; abundance: .; d_gene: .; v_gene: TRBV30; CDR3aa: CAFPRPGNNEKLFF; CDR3nt: TGTGCCTTTCCTCGGCCAGGCAATAATGAAAAACTGTTTTTT
j_gene: TRBJ2-1; abundance: .; d_gene: TRBD1; v_gene: TRBV18; CDR3aa: CASSPKGQGYEQFF; CDR3nt: TGTGCCAGCTCACCAAAGGGACAGGGCTATGAGCAGTTCTTC
j_gene: TRBJ2-3; abundance: .; d_gene: .; v_gene: TRBV18; CDR3aa: CASSPPQGTDTQYF; CDR3nt: TGTGCCAGCTCACCACCACAGGGAACAGATACGCAGTATTTT
j_gene: TRBJ1-5; abundance: .; d_gene: .; v_gene: TRBV7-2; CDR3aa: CASSFRGSNQPQHF; CDR3nt: TGTGCCAGCAGCTTCCGGGGAAGCAATCAGCCCCAGCATTTT
j_gene: TRBJ1-2; abundance: .; d_gene: TRBD1; v_gene: TRBV3-1/TRBV3-2; CDR3aa: CASSHRQGGYTF; CDR3nt: TGTGCCAGCAGCCATCGACAGGGCGGCTACACCTTC
j_gene: TRBJ1-2; abundance: .; d_gene: TRBD1; v_gene: TRBV6-5; CDR3aa: CASSKTGARGYTF; CDR3nt: TGTGCCAGCAGTAAAACAGGGGCCAGGGGCTACACCTTC
j_gene: TRBJ1-3; abundance: .; d_gene: TRBD1; v_gene: TRBV5-4; CDR3aa: CASSGDSSGNTIYF; CDR3nt: TGTGCCAGCAGCGGGGACAGCTCTGGAAACACCATATATTTT
j_gene: TRBJ1-6; abundance: .; d_gene: .; v_gene: TRBV7-2; CDR3aa: CASSTPRVRMNSPLHF; CDR3nt: TGTGCCAGCAGCACGCCCAGGGTCCGGATGAATTCACCCCTCCACTTT
j_gene: TRBJ1-1; abundance: .; d_gene: .; v_gene: TRBV6-5; CDR3aa: CASSYSSFALNTEAFF; CDR3nt: TGTGCCAGCAGTTACAGTAGCTTCGCGTTGAACACTGAAGCTTTCTTT
j_gene: TRBJ1-1; abundance: .; d_gene: TRBD1; v_gene: TRBV15; CDR3aa: CATSSPDRLNTEAFF; CDR3nt: TGTGCCACCAGCAGCCCGGACAGGCTGAACACTGAAGCTTTCTTT
j_gene: TRBJ1-2; abundance: .; d_gene: .; v_gene: TRBV7-9; CDR3aa: CASEGEQGYGYTF; CDR3nt: TGTGCCAGCGAAGGGGAACAGGGCTATGGCTACACCTTC
j_gene: TRBJ1-3; abundance: once; d_gene: TRBD1; v_gene: TRBV10-2; CDR3aa: CASRRLPGQISGNTIYF; CDR3nt: TGCGCCAGCAGACGACTGCCGGGACAGATCTCTGGAAACACCATATATTTT
j_gene: TRBJ1-5; abundance: .; d_gene: .; v_gene: TRBV24-1; CDR3aa: CATSPGRSGGSQPQHF; CDR3nt: TGTGCCACCAGTCCAGGGAGGAGTGGTGGGAGTCAGCCCCAGCATTTT
j_gene: TRBJ1-2; abundance: .; d_gene: TRBD1; v_gene: TRBV19; CDR3aa: CASSLGQGVYGYTF; CDR3nt: TGTGCCAGTAGTCTCGGACAGGGGGTGTACGGCTACACCTTC
j_gene: TRBJ1-2; abundance: .; d_gene: TRBD1; v_gene: TRBV19; CDR3aa: CASSPGQGSSGGYTF; CDR3nt: TGTGCCAGTAGTCCAGGACAGGGGTCTTCGGGTGGCTACACCTTC
j_gene: TRBJ2-5; abundance: .; d_gene: TRBD1; v_gene: TRBV7-3; CDR3aa: CASSPGTGDPVETQYF; CDR3nt: TGTGCCAGCAGCCCCGGGACAGGGGACCCGGTAGAGACCCAGTACTTC
j_gene: TRBJ1-5; abundance: .; d_gene: .; v_gene: TRBV2; CDR3aa: CASSGGGGGNQPQHF; CDR3nt: TGTGCCAGCAGTGGGGGAGGGGGTGGCAATCAGCCCCAGCATTTT
j_gene: TRBJ2-3; abundance: .; d_gene: TRBD1; v_gene: TRBV7-2; CDR3aa: CASSRTGYTDTQYF; CDR3nt: TGTGCCAGCAGCCGGACAGGTTACACAGATACGCAGTATTTT
j_gene: TRBJ1-5; abundance: .; d_gene: TRBD1; v_gene: TRBV19; CDR3aa: CASSSGQIQPQHF; CDR3nt: TGTGCCAGTAGTTCGGGACAGATTCAGCCCCAGCATTTT
j_gene: TRBJ1-3; abundance: once; d_gene: .; v_gene: TRBV18; CDR3aa: CASSPPASRNTIYF; CDR3nt: TGTGCCAGCTCACCACCGGCAAGTAGAAACACCATATATTTT
j_gene: TRBJ1-4; abundance: .; d_gene: TRBD1; v_gene: TRBV2; CDR3aa: CASRTGGVEKLFF; CDR3nt: TGTGCCAGCAGGACAGGGGGTGTTGAAAAACTGTTTTTT
j_gene: TRBJ2-1; abundance: .; d_gene: .; v_gene: TRBV5-4; CDR3aa: CASSLGGDVGYNEQFF; CDR3nt: TGTGCCAGCAGCTTGGGTGGAGACGTGGGTTACAATGAGCAGTTCTTC
j_gene: TRBJ1-1; abundance: .; d_gene: .; v_gene: TRBV10-3; CDR3aa: CAIRTGGETEAFF; CDR3nt: TGTGCCATCAGGACTGGCGGGGAGACTGAAGCTTTCTTT
j_gene: TRBJ2-2; abundance: .; d_gene: TRBD1; v_gene: TRBV7-3; CDR3aa: CASSLRGRGRDGELFF; CDR3nt: TGTGCCAGCAGCTTAAGGGGCAGGGGGCGTGACGGGGAGCTGTTTTTT
j_gene: TRBJ2-4; abundance: .; d_gene: .; v_gene: TRBV6-5; CDR3aa: CASSYLTGSGKNIQYF; CDR3nt: TGTGCCAGCAGTTACCTTACAGGGTCTGGCAAAAACATTCAGTACTTC
j_gene: TRBJ1-4; abundance: .; d_gene: .; v_gene: TRBV5-6; CDR3aa: CASSWGATNEKLFF; CDR3nt: TGTGCCAGCAGCTGGGGGGCAACTAATGAAAAACTGTTTTTT